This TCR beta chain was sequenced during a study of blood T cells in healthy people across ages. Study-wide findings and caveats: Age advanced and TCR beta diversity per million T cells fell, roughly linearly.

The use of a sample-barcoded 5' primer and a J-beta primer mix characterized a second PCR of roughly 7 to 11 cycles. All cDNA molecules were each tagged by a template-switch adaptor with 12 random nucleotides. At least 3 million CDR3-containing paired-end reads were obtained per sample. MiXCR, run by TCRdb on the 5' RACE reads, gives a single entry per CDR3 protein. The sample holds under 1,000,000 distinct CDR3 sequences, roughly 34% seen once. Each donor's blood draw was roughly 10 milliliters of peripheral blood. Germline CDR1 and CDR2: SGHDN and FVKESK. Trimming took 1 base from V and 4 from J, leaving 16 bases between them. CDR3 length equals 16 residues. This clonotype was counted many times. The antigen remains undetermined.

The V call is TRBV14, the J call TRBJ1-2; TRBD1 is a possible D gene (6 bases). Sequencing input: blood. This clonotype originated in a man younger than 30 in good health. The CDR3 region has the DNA TGTGCCAGCAGCCAAGTTACAGGGACGATTGCCTATGGCTACACCTTC. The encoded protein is CASSQVTGTIAYGYTF.